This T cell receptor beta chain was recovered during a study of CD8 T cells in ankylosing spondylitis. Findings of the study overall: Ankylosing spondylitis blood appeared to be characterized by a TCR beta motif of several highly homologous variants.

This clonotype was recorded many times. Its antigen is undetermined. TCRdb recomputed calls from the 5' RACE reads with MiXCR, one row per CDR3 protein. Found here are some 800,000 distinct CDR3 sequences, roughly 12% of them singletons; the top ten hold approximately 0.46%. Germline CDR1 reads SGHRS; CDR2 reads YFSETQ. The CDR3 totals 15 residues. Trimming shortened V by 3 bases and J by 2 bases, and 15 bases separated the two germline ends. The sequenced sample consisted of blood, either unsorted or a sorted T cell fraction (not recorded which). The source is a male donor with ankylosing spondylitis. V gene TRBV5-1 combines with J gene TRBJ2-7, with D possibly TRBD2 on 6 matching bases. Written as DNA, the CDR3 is TGCGCCAGCAGCTGGACGGGACTCCAAGCCTACGAGCAGTACTTC. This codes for CASSWTGLQAYEQYF.